The 18 T cell receptor beta chains given below trace back to one sample, sequenced in a study of blood T cell repertoires in COVID-19. The method was immunoSEQ multiplex PCR; TCRdb's version includes in-frame clones alone and lacks a portion of them. The sample contains tens of thousands of clones, about 86% of which appear only once. The sample consisted of peripheral blood. Every receptor here comes from a man in his 70s with acute or convalescent COVID-19.

This clone is a singleton in its sample. V is TRBV7-2 and J is TRBJ1-4; the D gene is possibly TRBD1 (5 bases). Germline CDR1 reads SGHTA; CDR2 reads FQGNSA. V was trimmed by 1 base and J by 8 bases, leaving 20 bases between them. The CDR3 totals 17 residues. For the CDR3, the DNA is TGTGCCAGCAGCTTAGTTATCGGGGGTCAGGGACGGGAAAAACTGTTTTTT. Amino acids: CASSLVIGGQGREKLFF. The whole variable domain, remainder taken from reference TRBV7-2 and TRBJ1-4, is GAGVSQSPSNKVTEKGKDVELRCDPISGHTALYWYRQSLGQGLEFLIYFQGNSAPDKSGLPSDRFSAERTGGSVSTLTIQRTQQEDSAVYLCASSLVIGGQGREKLFFGSGTQLSVL.

CDR3 bases: TGTGCCAGCAGCCACGCGTCGGGACAGGGGAAAGGTGGCTACACCTTC. Amino acid sequence: CASSHASGQGKGGYTF. This chain joins TRBV5-5 and TRBJ1-2; TRBD1 matches at 10 bases. The length of the CDR3 is 16 residues. Per the germline V gene, CDR1 is SGHKS and CDR2 is YYEKEE (reference sequence). J gave up 7 bases and V 4 bases, and 13 bases lay outside the gene matches.

The chain is built from TRBV7-3 and TRBJ2-2; no clear D. Germline V gene lookup returns CDR1 SGHTA and CDR2 FQGTGA. The CDR3 consists of 13 residues. Trimming removed 5 bases at V and 0 bases at J, with 4 bases between. The CDR3 region has the DNA TGTGCCAGCAGCGCGTCGAACACCGGGGAGCTGTTTTTT. Protein product: CASSASNTGELFF.

This clone was seen once. The chain carries TRBV6-2 or TRBV6-3 and TRBJ1-4; D remains unclear. Trimming stripped 0 bases from V and 7 bases from J, with 18 bases between. This CDR3 contains 17 residues. Germline loops: CDR1 MNHEY, CDR2 SVGEGT. CDR3 sequence (DNA): TGTGCCAGCAGTTACTCCTCAGCGTACGTCCCTCCTGAAAAACTGTTTTTT. It encodes CASSYSSAYVPPEKLFF.

The chain carries TRBV2 and TRBJ1-1; 7 nucleotides agree with TRBD1. The junction had 4 bases not matched to a gene; V was cut back by 2 bases and J by 1 base. The CDR3 runs 15 residues. Germline V lookup: CDR1 SNHLY, CDR2 FYNNEI. The DNA of the CDR3 is TGTGCCAGCAGTGAATTGAGGGGGCCGAACACTGAAGCTTTCTTT. Its protein is CASSELRGPNTEAFF.

This clone was seen a single time. V and J are TRBV6-2 or TRBV6-3 and TRBJ2-1; the match to TRBD2 covers 7 bases. The CDR3 consists of 16 residues. The J segment lost 5 bases and the V segment lost 2 bases, leaving 9 bases of the junction unmatched. Germline V CDR1 and CDR2: MNHEY, SVGEGT. The CDR3 is CASSYQIREVNNEQFF. The CDR3 coding sequence is TGTGCCAGCAGTTACCAGATCCGGGAGGTTAACAATGAGCAGTTCTTC.

This rearrangement joins TRBV30 to TRBJ1-3; TRBD1 is a possible D gene (5 bases). This CDR3 has 14 residues. V was clipped by 2 bases and J by 2 bases, with 10 bases between them. CDR1 and CDR2 (germline): GTSNPN, SVGIG (reference sequence). This chain's CDR3 is CAWSRGSAGNTIYF. CDR3 coding DNA: TGTGCCTGGAGTAGGGGATCTGCTGGAAACACCATATATTTT.

The rearrangement links TRBV30 to TRBJ2-1, with D unclear. CDR1 is GTSNPN, CDR2 SVGIG, per germline (reference sequence). Trimming removed 2 bases at V and 7 bases at J, with 12 bases between. There are 13 residues in the CDR3. In DNA, the CDR3 is TGTGCCTGGAGTCCCATCTTCGGGAATGAGCAGTTCTTC. Its protein is CAWSPIFGNEQFF.

The gene calls are TRBV6-2 or TRBV6-3 and TRBJ1-1, with no clear D. The V end was cut by 1 base, the J end by 2 bases, with 5 bases between. This CDR3 is 13 amino acids long. CDR1 and CDR2 (germline): MNHEY, SVGEGT. The CDR3 region has the DNA TGTGCCAGCAGTTACTTGAGTAACACTGAAGCTTTCTTT. This sequence encodes CASSYLSNTEAFF.

The V call is TRBV28, the J call TRBJ1-1; D is uncertain. V was clipped by 6 bases and J by 2 bases, with 19 bases between them. CDR3 size: 16 residues. Germline V gene lookup returns CDR1 MDHEN and CDR2 SYDVKM. CDR3 in amino acids: CASSRPTTSYNTEAFF. The DNA for the CDR3 is TGTGCCAGCAGCCGCCCTACCACCTCTTACAACACTGAAGCTTTCTTT.

J is TRBJ2-7 and V is TRBV4-2; TRBD2 aligns across 12 bases. From germline, CDR1 is LGHNA and CDR2 YNFKEQ. With 4 bases clipped from V and 7 bases from J, the junction kept 11 bases outside the gene matches. The CDR3 spans 16 residues. CDR3 region: CASSRTSGDMGEEQYF. CDR3 DNA sequence: TGTGCCAGCAGCCGGACTAGCGGGGACATGGGGGAAGAGCAGTACTTC.

The genes are TRBV28 and TRBJ1-5; D is possibly TRBD1 (5 bases). Per germline, CDR1 MDHEN and CDR2 SYDVKM. Trimming removed 6 bases from V and 1 base from J, with 19 bases in between. The CDR3 runs to 17 residues. In DNA form, the CDR3 reads TGTGCCAGCAGCGGGACGGGAGTCCTAAGGAGCAATCAGCCCCAGCATTTT. It translates to CASSGTGVLRSNQPQHF.

This rearrangement joins TRBV7-3 to TRBJ2-3; 10 bases match TRBD2. Germline values: CDR1 SGHTA, CDR2 FQGTGA. The CDR3 runs to 17 residues. With V trimmed by 2 bases and J by 0 bases, 5 bases remained unmatched. The CDR3 DNA reads as TGTGCCAGCAGCTTACGGCTAGCGGGAGACAGCACAGATACGCAGTATTTT. It is translated as CASSLRLAGDSTDTQYF.

The chain has TRBV29-1 and TRBJ2-7, with a tentative D call TRBD2 (5 bases). V lost 4 bases to trimming and J lost 6 bases, with 10 bases between them. The germline gives CDR1 SQVTM, CDR2 ANQGSEA. The length of the CDR3 is 11 residues. CDR3 nucleotide sequence: TGCAGCGTTGCGGAGGCGGGCGAGCAGTACTTC. Its translation is CSVAEAGEQYF.

The CDR3 protein is CASREGQDPGMDEQFF. The CDR3 nucleotides are TGTGCCAGCAGAGAGGGACAGGACCCGGGGATGGATGAGCAGTTCTTC. This sequence joins TRBV6-4 and TRBJ2-1; 8 bases fit TRBD1. Germline V gene sequence: CDR1 MRHNA, CDR2 SNTAGT. Trimming took 6 bases from V and 8 from J; bases not matched to a gene: 15. This CDR3 contains 16 residues.

V is TRBV6-1 and J is TRBJ2-7; D possibly corresponds to TRBD1 (6 bases). Germline V gene sequence: CDR1 MNHNS, CDR2 SASEGT. Trimming took 2 bases from V and 2 from J, leaving 10 bases between them. The CDR3 extends over 14 amino acids. The CDR3 region is CASSESGQPYEQYF. Written as DNA, the CDR3 is TGTGCCAGCAGTGAATCCGGACAGCCCTACGAGCAGTACTTC.

The CDR3 region is CASSPRHGINTEAFF. DNA for the CDR3: TGTGCCAGCAGCCCCCGACACGGAATTAACACTGAAGCTTTCTTT. The J gene is TRBJ1-1, the V gene TRBV9, with no clear D. The CDR3 runs 15 residues. CDR1 SGDLS and CDR2 YYNGEE come from the germline V gene. The V gene lost 4 bases and the J gene lost 2 bases, with 15 bases spanning the gap.

The chain employs TRBV29-1 and TRBJ2-1; possible D gene TRBD2, 6 bases. The CDR3 covers 14 residues. In germline, CDR1 is SQVTM, CDR2 ANQGSEA. V lost 6 bases to trimming and J lost 5 bases, with 17 bases between them. The CDR3, as DNA: TGCAGCGTCGACGCGGGAAGGTCCAACAATGAGCAGTTCTTC. This codes for CSVDAGRSNNEQFF.